A single sample gave rise to the 4 T cell receptor beta chains below, sequenced in a study of neurological immune-mediated disorders (dated by TCRdb to between 2018 and 2021). Library preparation was by 5' RACE. Sequencer: Illumina HiSeq 2500. TCRdb applied fastp at Q25 and MiXCR to the public reads, then kept only in-frame beta chains. Entries are consolidated by CDR3 protein sequence, retaining the most common genes and DNA. The table for this sample lists 25,000 to 35,000 distinct CDR3 sequences; about 3.5% of them were counted only once. The top ten constitute 7% of the sample. Sequencing was done on a sample of PBMCs. These receptors were obtained from a woman younger than 45 with multiple sclerosis.

This chain connects TRBV6-1 to TRBJ1-6; possibly TRBD1 for D (5 bases). Germline V CDR1 and CDR2: MNHNS, SASEGT. V lost 7 bases and J 6 bases, leaving 19 bases between the germline ends. The CDR3 covers 16 residues. The CDR3 nucleotides read TGTGCCAGCACCAGGGACCGATCTTCCGCTAATTCACCCCTCCACTTT. It specifies CASTRDRSSANSPLHF.

This clonotype was seen a few times. One end of the junction does not line up with germline, which may come from a read error. The chain recombines TRBV6-1 with TRBJ1-5; maybe TRBD1 (5 bases). The CDR3 sequence is 16 residues long. Germline lookup yields CDR1 MNHNS and CDR2 SASEGT. CDR3 region: CASSDSGSLGVQPQNF. As DNA, the CDR3 is TGTGCCAGCAGTGACTCAGGCTCCCTGGGGGTTCAGCCCCAGAATTTT.

This clonotype was detected many times. This chain joins TRBV5-1 and TRBJ1-2; D is unresolved. Between the trimmed V and J ends, which lost 4 bases and 4 bases, there was a span of 11 bases. The CDR3 spans 13 residues. CDR1 and CDR2 from the germline V gene are SGHRS and YFSETQ. The CDR3: CASSPEGFYGYTF. CDR3 nucleotides: TGCGCCAGCAGCCCGGAGGGCTTCTATGGCTACACCTTC.

This clonotype appeared many times. J is TRBJ2-7 and V is TRBV6-1; 7 bases are a match to TRBD2. Germline CDR1 MNHNS, CDR2 SASEGT. The CDR3 length is 15 residues. The J segment lost 4 bases and the V segment lost 0 bases, leaving 6 bases of the junction unmatched. In nucleotides, the CDR3 is TGTGCCAGCAGTGAAGCGGGAGGGCGTACGTACGAGCAGTACTTC. Translated: CASSEAGGRTYEQYF.